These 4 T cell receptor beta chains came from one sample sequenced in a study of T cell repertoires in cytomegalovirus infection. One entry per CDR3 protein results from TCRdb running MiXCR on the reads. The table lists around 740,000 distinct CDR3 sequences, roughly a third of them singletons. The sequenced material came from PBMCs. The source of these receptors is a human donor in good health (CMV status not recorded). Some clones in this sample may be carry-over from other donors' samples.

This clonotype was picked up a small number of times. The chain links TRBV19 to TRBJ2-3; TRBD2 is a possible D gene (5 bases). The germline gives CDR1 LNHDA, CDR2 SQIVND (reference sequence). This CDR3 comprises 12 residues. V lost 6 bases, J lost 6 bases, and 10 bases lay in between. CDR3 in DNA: TGTGCCAGTAGCGACTATGGCGATACGCAGTATTTT. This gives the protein CASSDYGDTQYF.

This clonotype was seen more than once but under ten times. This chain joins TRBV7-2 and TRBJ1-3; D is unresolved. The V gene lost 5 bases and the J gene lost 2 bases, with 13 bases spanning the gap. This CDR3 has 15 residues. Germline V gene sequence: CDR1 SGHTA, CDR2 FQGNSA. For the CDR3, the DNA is TGTGCCAGCAGCCATTCGCCGGTCGCTGGAAACACCATATATTTT. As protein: CASSHSPVAGNTIYF. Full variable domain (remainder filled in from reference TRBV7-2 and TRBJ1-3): GAGVSQSPSNKVTEKGKDVELRCDPISGHTALYWYRQSLGQGLEFLIYFQGNSAPDKSGLPSDRFSAERTGGSVSTLTIQRTQQEDSAVYLCASSHSPVAGNTIYFGEGSWLTVV.

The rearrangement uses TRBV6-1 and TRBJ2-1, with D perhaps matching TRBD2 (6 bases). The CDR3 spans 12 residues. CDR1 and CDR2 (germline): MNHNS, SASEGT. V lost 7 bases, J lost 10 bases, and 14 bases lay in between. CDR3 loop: CASMLASVEQFF. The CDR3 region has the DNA TGTGCCAGCATGCTAGCGTCCGTAGAGCAGTTCTTC.

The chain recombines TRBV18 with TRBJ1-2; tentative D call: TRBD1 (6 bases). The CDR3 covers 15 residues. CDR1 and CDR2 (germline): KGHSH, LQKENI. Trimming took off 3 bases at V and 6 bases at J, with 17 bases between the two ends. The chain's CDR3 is CASSPMNREIDGYTF. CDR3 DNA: TGTGCCAGCTCACCTATGAACAGGGAGATTGATGGCTACACCTTC.